Below, 5 T cell receptor beta chains from the same sample are listed, as sequenced in a study of blood T cell repertoires in COVID-19. Assay used: immunoSEQ multiplex PCR; TCRdb lists only in-frame clones, some missing. The sample shows some 180,000 clones, under 90% of them seen only once. Specimen: peripheral blood. These receptors were collected from a man in his sixties with acute or convalescent COVID-19.

V is TRBV28 and J is TRBJ2-5; TRBD1 is a possible D gene (5 bases). Trimming took 4 bases from V and 3 from J, leaving 12 bases between them. Germline V gene lookup returns CDR1 MDHEN and CDR2 SYDVKM. CDR3 size: 14 residues. The chain's CDR3 is CASSSSQVKETQYF. In nucleotides, the CDR3 is TGTGCCAGCAGTTCATCACAGGTTAAAGAGACCCAGTACTTC.

V is TRBV9 and J is TRBJ1-1; 7 nucleotides agree with TRBD1. Trimming cost V 3 bases and J 11 bases; bases outside gene matches: 10. Germline CDR1 reads SGDLS; CDR2 reads YYNGEE. The CDR3 consists of 13 residues. This CDR3 is CASSGDGTGVAFF. CDR3 bases: TGTGCCAGCAGCGGAGACGGCACAGGGGTGGCTTTCTTT.

A single count supports this clone. This chain joins TRBV10-2 and TRBJ2-1; 13 bases align to TRBD2. Germline assignment: CDR1 WSHSY and CDR2 SAAADI. This CDR3 is 18 amino acids long. Losses at the gene ends were 4 bases for V and 4 bases for J; bases not matched to a gene: 10. The CDR3 DNA follows: TGCGCCAGCAGTGCCCCGCCCGGGACTAGCGGGGCTTACAATGAGCAGTTCTTC. Encoded protein: CASSAPPGTSGAYNEQFF.

The chain employs TRBV4-1 and TRBJ2-2; 11 positions match TRBD2. Germline V lookup: CDR1 MGHRA, CDR2 YSYEKL. There are 16 residues in the CDR3. V shed 4 bases, J shed 6 bases, and the junction held 7 bases outside the gene matches. CDR3 protein: CASSPFTSGRPGELFF. The CDR3 DNA follows: TGCGCCAGCAGCCCTTTCACTAGCGGGAGACCCGGGGAGCTGTTTTTT.

This sequence joins TRBV4-2 and TRBJ1-5, with D possibly matching TRBD1 (5 bases). V was pared by 0 bases and J by 7 bases, with 13 bases between. The CDR3 extends over 15 amino acids. Looked up from germline, CDR1 is LGHNA and CDR2 is YNFKEQ. As DNA, the CDR3 is TGTGCCAGCAGCCAAGAGGCGGGGGGTAGCCAGCCCCAGCATTTT. Its protein product is CASSQEAGGSQPQHF.